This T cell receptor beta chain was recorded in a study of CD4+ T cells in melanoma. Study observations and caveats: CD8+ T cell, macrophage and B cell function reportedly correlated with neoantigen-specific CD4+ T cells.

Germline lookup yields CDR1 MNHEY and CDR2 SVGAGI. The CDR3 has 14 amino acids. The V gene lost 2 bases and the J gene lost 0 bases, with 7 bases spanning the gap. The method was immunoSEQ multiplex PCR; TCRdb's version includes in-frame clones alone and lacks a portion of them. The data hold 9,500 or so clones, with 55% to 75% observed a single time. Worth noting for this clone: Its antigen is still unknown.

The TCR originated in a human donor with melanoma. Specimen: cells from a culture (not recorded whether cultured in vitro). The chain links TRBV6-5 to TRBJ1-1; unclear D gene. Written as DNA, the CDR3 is TGTGCCAGCAGTTACAATCGGTTGAACACTGAAGCTTTCTTT. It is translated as CASSYNRLNTEAFF.